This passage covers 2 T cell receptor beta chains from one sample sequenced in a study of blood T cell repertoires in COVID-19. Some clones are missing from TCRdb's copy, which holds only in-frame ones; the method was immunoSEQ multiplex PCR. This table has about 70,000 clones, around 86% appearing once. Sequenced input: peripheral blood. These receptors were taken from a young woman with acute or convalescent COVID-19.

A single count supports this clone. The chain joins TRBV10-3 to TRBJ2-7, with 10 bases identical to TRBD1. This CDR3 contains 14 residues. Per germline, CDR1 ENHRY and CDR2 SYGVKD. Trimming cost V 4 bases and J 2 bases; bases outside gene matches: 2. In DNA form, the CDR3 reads TGTGCCATCAGTGTTGGGACAGGGGCCTACGAGCAGTACTTC. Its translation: CAISVGTGAYEQYF.

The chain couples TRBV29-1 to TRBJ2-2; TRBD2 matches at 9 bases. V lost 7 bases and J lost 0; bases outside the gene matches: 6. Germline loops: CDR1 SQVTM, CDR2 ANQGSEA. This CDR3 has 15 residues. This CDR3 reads CSASLAGTNTGELFF. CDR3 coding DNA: TGCAGCGCGAGCCTAGCGGGGACGAACACCGGGGAGCTGTTTTTT.